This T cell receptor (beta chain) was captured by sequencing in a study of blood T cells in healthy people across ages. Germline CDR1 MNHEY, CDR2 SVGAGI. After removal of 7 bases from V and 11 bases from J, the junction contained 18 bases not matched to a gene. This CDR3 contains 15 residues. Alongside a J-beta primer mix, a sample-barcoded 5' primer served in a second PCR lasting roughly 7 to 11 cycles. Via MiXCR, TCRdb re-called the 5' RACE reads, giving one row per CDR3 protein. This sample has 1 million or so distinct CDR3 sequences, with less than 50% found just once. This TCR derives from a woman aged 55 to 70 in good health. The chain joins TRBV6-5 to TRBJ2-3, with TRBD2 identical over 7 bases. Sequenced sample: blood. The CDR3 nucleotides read TGTGCCAGCACCCAGGTTGGGGGAGGGTACAATGAGCAGTATTTT. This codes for CASTQVGGGYNEQYF.